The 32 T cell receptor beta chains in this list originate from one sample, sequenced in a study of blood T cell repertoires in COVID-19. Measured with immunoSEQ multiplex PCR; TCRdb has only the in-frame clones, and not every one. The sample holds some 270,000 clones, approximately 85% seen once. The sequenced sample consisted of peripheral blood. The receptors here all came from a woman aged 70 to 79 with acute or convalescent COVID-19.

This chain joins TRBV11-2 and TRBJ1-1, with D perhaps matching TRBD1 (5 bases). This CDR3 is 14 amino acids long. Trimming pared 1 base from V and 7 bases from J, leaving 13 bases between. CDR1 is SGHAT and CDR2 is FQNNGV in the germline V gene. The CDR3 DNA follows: TGTGCCAGCAGCTTAGCCGGCAGGGAAGGTGAAGCTTTCTTT. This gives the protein CASSLAGREGEAFF.

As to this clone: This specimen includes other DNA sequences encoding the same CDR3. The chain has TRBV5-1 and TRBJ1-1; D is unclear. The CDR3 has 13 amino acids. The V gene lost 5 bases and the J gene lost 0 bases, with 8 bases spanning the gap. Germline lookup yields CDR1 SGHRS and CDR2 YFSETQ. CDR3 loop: CASSEVMNTEAFF. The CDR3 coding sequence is TGCGCCAGCAGTGAGGTTATGAACACTGAAGCTTTCTTT.

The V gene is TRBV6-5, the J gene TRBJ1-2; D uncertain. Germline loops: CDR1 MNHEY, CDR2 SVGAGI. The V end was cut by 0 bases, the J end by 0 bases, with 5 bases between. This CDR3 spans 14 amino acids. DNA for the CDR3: TGTGCCAGCAGTTACTCGGGAGCTAACTATGGCTACACCTTC. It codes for CASSYSGANYGYTF.

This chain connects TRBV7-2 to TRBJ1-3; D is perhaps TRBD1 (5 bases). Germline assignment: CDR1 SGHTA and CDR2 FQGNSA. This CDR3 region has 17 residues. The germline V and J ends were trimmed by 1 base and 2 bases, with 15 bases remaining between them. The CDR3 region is CASSLGMGRDPGNTIYF. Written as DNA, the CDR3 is TGTGCCAGCAGCTTAGGGATGGGCAGGGATCCTGGAAACACCATATATTTT.

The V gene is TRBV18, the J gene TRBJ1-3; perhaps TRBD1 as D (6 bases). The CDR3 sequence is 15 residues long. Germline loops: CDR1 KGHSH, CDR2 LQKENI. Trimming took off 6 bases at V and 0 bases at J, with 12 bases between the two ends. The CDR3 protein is CASSQDRNSGNTIYF. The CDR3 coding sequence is TGTGCCAGCTCCCAGGACAGAAACTCTGGAAACACCATATATTTT. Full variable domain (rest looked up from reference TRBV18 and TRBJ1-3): NAGVMQNPRHLVRRRGQEARLRCSPMKGHSHVYWYRQLPEEGLKFMVYLQKENIIDESGMPKERFSAEFPKEGPSILRIQQVVRGDSAAYFCASSQDRNSGNTIYFGEGSWLTVV.

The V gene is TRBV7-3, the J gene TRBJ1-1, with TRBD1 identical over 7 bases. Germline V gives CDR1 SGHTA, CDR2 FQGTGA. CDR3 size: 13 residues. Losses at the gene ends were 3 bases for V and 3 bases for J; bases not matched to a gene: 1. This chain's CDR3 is CASSFQGDTEAFF. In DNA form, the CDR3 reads TGTGCCAGCAGCTTCCAGGGGGACACTGAAGCTTTCTTT.

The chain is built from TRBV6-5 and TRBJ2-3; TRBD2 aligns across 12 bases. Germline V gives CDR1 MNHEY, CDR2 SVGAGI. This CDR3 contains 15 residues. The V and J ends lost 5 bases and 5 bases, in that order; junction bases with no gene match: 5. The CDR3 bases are TGTGCCAGCAGTACTAGCGGGGGGCCGAGAGATACGCAGTATTTT. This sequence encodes CASSTSGGPRDTQYF.

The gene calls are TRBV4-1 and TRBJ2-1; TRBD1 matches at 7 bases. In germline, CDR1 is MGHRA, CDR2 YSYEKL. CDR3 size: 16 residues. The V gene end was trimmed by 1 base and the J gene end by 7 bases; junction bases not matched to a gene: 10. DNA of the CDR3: TGCGCCAGCAGCCAAGTCGCCAGGGGGATCCAAAATGAGCAGTTCTTC. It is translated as CASSQVARGIQNEQFF.

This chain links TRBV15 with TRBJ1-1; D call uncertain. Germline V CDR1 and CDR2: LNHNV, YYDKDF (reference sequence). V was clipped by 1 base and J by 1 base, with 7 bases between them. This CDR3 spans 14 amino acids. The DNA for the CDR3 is TGTGCCACCAGCAGAGCACAGCCGAACACTGAAGCTTTCTTT. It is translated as CATSRAQPNTEAFF.

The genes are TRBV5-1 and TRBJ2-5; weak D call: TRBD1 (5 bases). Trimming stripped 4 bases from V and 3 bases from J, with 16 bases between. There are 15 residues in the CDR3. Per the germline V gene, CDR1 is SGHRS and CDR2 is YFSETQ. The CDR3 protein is CASSLQSDIKETQYF. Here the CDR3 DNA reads TGCGCCAGCAGCCTCCAATCGGACATTAAAGAGACCCAGTACTTC.

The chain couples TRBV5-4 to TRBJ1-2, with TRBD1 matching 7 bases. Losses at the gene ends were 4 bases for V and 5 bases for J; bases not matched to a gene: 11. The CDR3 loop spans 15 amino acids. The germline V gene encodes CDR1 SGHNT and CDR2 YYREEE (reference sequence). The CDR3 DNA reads TGTGCCAGCAGCGCGCAAGAGGGGGCGAGGTATGGCTACACCTTC. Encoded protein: CASSAQEGARYGYTF.

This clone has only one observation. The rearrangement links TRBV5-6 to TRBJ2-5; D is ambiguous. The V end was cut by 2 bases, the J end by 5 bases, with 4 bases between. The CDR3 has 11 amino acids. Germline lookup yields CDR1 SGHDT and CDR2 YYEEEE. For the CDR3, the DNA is TGTGCCAGCAGCTTAGAGGAGACCCAGTACTTC. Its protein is CASSLEETQYF.

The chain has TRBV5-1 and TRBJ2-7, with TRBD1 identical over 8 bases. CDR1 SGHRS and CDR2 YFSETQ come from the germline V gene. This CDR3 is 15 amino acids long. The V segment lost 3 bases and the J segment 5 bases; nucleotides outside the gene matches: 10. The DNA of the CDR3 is TGCGCCAGCAGCTGGACCCCGGGACAGGAAGACGAGCAGTACTTC. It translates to CASSWTPGQEDEQYF.

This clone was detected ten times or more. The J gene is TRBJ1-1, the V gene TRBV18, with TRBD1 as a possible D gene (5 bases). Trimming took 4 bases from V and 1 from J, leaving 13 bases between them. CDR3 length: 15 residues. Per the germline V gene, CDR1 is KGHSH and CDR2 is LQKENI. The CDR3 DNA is TGTGCCAGCTCACTCCGGACACTAAGGAACACTGAAGCTTTCTTT. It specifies CASSLRTLRNTEAFF.

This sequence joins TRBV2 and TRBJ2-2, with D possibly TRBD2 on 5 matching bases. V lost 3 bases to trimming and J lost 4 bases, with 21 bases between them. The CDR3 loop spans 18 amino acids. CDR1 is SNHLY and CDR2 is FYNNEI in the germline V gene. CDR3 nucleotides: TGTGCCAGCAGTGAGTGGTACCTCTCCGCGGGCCGCACCGGGGAGCTGTTTTTT. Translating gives CASSEWYLSAGRTGELFF.

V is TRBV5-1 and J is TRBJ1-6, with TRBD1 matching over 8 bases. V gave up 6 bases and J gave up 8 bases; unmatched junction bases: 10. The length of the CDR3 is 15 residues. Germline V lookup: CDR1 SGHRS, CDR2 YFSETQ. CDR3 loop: CASTLITGGDSPLHF. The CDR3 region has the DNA TGCGCCAGCACCCTTATAACAGGGGGAGATTCACCCCTCCACTTT. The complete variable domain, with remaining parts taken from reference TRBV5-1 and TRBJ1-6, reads KAGVTQTPRYLIKTRGQQVTLSCSPISGHRSVSWYQQTPGQGLQFLFEYFSETQRNKGNFPGRFSGRQFSNSRSEMNVSTLELGDSALYLCASTLITGGDSPLHFGNGTRLTVT.

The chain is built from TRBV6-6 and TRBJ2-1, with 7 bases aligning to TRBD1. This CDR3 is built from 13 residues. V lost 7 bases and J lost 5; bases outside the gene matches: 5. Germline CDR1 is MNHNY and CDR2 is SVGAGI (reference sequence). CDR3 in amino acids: CASNGGQDNEQFF. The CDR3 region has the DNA TGTGCCAGCAACGGAGGACAGGACAATGAGCAGTTCTTC.

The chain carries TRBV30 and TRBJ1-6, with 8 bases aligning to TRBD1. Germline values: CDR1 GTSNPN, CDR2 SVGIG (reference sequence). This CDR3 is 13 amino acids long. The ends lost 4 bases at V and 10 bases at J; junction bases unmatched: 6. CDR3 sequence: CAWTGQEGSPLHF. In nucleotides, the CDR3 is TGTGCCTGGACGGGACAGGAAGGATCACCCCTCCACTTT.

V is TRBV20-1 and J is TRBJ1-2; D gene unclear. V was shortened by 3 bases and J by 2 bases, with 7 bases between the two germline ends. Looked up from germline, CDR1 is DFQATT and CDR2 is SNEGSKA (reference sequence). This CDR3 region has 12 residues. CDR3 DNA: TGCAGTGCTAGTGACGGGAACTATGGCTACACCTTC. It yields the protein CSASDGNYGYTF.

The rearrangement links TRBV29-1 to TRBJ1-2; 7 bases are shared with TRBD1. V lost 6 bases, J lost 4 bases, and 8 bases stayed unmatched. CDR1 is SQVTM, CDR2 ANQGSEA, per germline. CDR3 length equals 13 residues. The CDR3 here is CSVRAGTAYGYTF. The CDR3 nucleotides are TGCAGCGTCCGAGCCGGGACAGCCTATGGCTACACCTTC.

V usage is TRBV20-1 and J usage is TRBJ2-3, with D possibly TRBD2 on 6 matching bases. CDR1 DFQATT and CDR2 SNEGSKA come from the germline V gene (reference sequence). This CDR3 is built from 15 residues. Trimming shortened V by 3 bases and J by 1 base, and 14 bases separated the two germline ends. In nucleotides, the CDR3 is TGCAGTGCTAGTGAAGAGCGGAGGGGCACAGATACGCAGTATTTT. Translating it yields CSASEERRGTDTQYF.

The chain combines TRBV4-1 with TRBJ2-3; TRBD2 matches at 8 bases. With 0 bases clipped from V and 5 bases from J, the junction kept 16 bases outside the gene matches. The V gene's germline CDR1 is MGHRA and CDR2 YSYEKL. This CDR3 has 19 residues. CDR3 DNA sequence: TGCGCCAGCAGCCAAGACTGGGGCCGGGGGGGCTTTCGTAGAGATACGCAGTATTTT. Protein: CASSQDWGRGGFRRDTQYF.

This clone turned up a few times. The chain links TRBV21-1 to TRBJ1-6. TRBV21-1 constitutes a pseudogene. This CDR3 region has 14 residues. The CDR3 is CASKVVDSRSPLHF. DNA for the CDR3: TGTGCCAGTAAAGTGGTGGACTCACGTTCACCCCTCCACTTT.

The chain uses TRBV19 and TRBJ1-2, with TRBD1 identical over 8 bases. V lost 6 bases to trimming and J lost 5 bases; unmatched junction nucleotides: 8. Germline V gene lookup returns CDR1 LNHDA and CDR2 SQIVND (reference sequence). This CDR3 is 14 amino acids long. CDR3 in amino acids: CASRPQGATYGYTF. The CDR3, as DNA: TGTGCCAGTAGGCCCCAGGGGGCAACGTATGGCTACACCTTC.

The CDR3 protein is CAIKAGANYGYTF. Written as DNA, the CDR3 is TGTGCGATCAAGGCAGGGGCCAACTATGGCTACACCTTC. The chain is built from TRBV28 and TRBJ1-2; D might be TRBD1 (6 bases). The CDR3 is 13 amino acids. Germline V lookup: CDR1 MDHEN, CDR2 SYDVKM.

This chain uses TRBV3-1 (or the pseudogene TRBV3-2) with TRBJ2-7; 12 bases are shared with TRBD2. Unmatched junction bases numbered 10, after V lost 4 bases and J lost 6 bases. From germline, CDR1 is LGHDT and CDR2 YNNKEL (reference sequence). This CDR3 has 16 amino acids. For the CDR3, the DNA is TGTGCCAGCAGCCTTCTCGGGACTAGCGGGTTTGTCGAGCAGTACTTC. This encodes CASSLLGTSGFVEQYF.

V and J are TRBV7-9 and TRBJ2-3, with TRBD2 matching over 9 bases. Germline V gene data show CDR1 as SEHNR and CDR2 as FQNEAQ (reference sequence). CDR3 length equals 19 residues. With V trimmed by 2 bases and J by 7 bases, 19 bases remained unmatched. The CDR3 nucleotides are TGTGCCAGCAGCTTACGGGAAGGGCTAGCGGGGAGCCGAAGTCATACGCAGTATTTT. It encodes CASSLREGLAGSRSHTQYF.

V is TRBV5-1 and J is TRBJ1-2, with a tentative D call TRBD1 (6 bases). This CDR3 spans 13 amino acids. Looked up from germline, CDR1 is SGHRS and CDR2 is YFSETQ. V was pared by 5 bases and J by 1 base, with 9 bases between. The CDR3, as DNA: TGCGCCAGCAGGCCGGACAGTAACTATGGCTACACCTTC. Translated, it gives CASRPDSNYGYTF.

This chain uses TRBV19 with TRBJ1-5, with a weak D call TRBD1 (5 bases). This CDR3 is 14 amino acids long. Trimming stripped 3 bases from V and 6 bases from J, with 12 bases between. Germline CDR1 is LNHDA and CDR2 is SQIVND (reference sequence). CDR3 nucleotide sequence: TGTGCCAGTAGTATTAGGGGTTCGGGTCAGCCCCAGCATTTT. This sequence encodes CASSIRGSGQPQHF.

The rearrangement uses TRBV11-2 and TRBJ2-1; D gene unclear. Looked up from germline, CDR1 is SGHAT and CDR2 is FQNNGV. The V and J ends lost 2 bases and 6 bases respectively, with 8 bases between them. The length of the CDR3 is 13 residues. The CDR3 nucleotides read TGTGCCAGCAGCTTAAATCTCTTCAATGAGCAGTTCTTC. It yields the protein CASSLNLFNEQFF.

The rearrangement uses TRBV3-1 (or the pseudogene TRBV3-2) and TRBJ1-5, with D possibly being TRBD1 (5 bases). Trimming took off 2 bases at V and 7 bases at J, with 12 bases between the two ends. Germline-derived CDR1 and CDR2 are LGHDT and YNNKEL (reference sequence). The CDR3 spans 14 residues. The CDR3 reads CASSQRGGIQPQHF. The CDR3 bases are TGTGCCAGCAGCCAAAGGGGTGGAATCCAGCCCCAGCATTTT.

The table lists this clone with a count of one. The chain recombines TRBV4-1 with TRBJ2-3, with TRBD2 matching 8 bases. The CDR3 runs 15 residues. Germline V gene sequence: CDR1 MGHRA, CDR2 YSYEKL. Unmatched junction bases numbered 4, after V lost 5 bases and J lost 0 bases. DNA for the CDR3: TGCGCCAGCAGCTACCGGGGGGGGAGCACAGATACGCAGTATTTT. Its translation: CASSYRGGSTDTQYF.